Described below is a single T cell receptor (beta chain) sequence and its context. V was shortened by 0 bases and J by 9 bases, with 15 bases between the two germline ends. This CDR3 spans 15 amino acids. Looked up from germline, CDR1 is LNHNV and CDR2 is YYDKDF (reference sequence). It was at deep level that the assay was run. Assay used: immunoSEQ multiplex PCR; TCRdb lists only in-frame clones, some missing. Of 1,400,000 or so clones listed, 97% to 99% are singletons. The data derive from a study of shared clonotypes between healthy human individuals. The donor population consisted of healthy HIV-negative adults with no recent acute infections or vaccinations.

The rearrangement links TRBV15 to TRBJ2-1, with D unclear. The source of this sequence is a man under 40 in good health. The specimen was naive CD4+ T cells sorted from blood. Specified subset: CD45RA+ positively selected. The CDR3 loop reads CATSRETTLLSEQFF. CDR3 sequence (DNA): TGTGCCACCAGCAGAGAAACCACCTTACTAAGTGAGCAGTTCTTC.